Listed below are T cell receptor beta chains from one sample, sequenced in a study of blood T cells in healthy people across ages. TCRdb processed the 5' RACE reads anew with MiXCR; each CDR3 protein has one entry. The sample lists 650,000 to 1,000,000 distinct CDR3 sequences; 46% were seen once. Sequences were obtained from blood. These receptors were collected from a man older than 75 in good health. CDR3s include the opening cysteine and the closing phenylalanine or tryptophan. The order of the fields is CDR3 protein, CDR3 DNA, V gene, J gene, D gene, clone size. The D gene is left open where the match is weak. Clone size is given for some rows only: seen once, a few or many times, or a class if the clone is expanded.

CDR3 protein: CATSDPGQGYEQYF
CDR3 DNA: TGTGCCACCAGTGATCCTGGACAGGGTTACGAGCAGTACTTC
V gene: TRBV24-1
J gene: TRBJ2-7
D gene: TRBD1
clone size: many

CDR3 protein: CASSLSPSSSYEQYF
CDR3 DNA: TGTGCCAGCAGCTTATCACCATCCAGCTCCTACGAGCAGTACTTC
V gene: TRBV7-2
J gene: TRBJ2-7
D gene: -
clone size: few

CDR3 protein: CASSPGLAGGKKSQETQYF
CDR3 DNA: TGTGCCAGCAGCCCGGGACTAGCGGGAGGTAAAAAATCTCAAGAGACCCAGTACTTC
V gene: TRBV3-1
J gene: TRBJ2-5
D gene: TRBD2
clone size: -

CDR3 protein: CASSQRASGPYNEQFF
CDR3 DNA: TGCGCCAGCAGCCAGAGGGCTAGCGGACCCTACAATGAGCAGTTCTTC
V gene: TRBV4-3
J gene: TRBJ2-1
D gene: TRBD2
clone size: few

CDR3 protein: CSARAWKAGGTDTQYF
CDR3 DNA: TGCAGTGCTAGAGCATGGAAGGCGGGAGGTACAGATACGCAGTATTTT
V gene: TRBV20-1
J gene: TRBJ2-3
D gene: TRBD2
clone size: -

CDR3 protein: CASSSVDTYEQYF
CDR3 DNA: TGTGCCAGCAGTTCGGTGGATACCTACGAGCAGTACTTC
V gene: TRBV27
J gene: TRBJ2-7
D gene: -
clone size: -

CDR3 protein: CASSPRLAGVQETQYF
CDR3 DNA: TGTGCCAGCAGCCCGAGACTAGCGGGAGTCCAAGAGACCCAGTACTTC
V gene: TRBV5-4
J gene: TRBJ2-5
D gene: TRBD2
clone size: -

CDR3 protein: CASSYRQFMNTEAFF
CDR3 DNA: TGTGCCAGCAGTTACAGACAGTTTATGAACACTGAAGCTTTCTTT
V gene: TRBV6-2/TRBV6-3
J gene: TRBJ1-1
D gene: -
clone size: few

CDR3 protein: CASSLQRDSYEQYF
CDR3 DNA: TGTGCCAGCAGTTTACAGAGGGATAGCTACGAGCAGTACTTC
V gene: TRBV27
J gene: TRBJ2-7
D gene: -
clone size: few

CDR3 protein: CASSKTIGLYNEQFF
CDR3 DNA: TGTGCCAGCAGCAAGACTATCGGATTATACAATGAGCAGTTCTTC
V gene: TRBV11-3
J gene: TRBJ2-1
D gene: -
clone size: -

CDR3 protein: CASTLGPYNEQFF
CDR3 DNA: TGTGCCAGCACTCTCGGGCCCTACAATGAGCAGTTCTTC
V gene: TRBV2
J gene: TRBJ2-1
D gene: -
clone size: -

CDR3 protein: CASTLRPQETQYF
CDR3 DNA: TGTGCCAGCACGCTGAGGCCACAAGAGACCCAGTACTTC
V gene: TRBV6-2/TRBV6-3
J gene: TRBJ2-5
D gene: -
clone size: -

CDR3 protein: CAGSYRGLAETDTQYF
CDR3 DNA: TGTGCCGGCAGCTACCGCGGACTTGCGGAAACAGATACGCAGTATTTT
V gene: TRBV7-2
J gene: TRBJ2-3
D gene: -
clone size: -

CDR3 protein: CASSFDSMNTEAFF
CDR3 DNA: TGTGCCAGCAGTTTCGACTCAATGAACACTGAAGCTTTCTTT
V gene: TRBV6-6
J gene: TRBJ1-1
D gene: -
clone size: -

CDR3 protein: CSVSGMGLGVGELFF
CDR3 DNA: TGCAGCGTTTCAGGGATGGGCCTTGGGGTCGGGGAGCTGTTTTTT
V gene: TRBV29-1
J gene: TRBJ2-2
D gene: -
clone size: -

CDR3 protein: CVSSYRGSPSYEQYF
CDR3 DNA: TGCGTCAGCAGCTACCGGGGCTCCCCCTCCTACGAGCAGTACTTC
V gene: TRBV5-1
J gene: TRBJ2-7
D gene: -
clone size: -

CDR3 protein: CASSSTSGTSNTEAFF
CDR3 DNA: TGTGCCAGCAGCAGCACTTCCGGGACCTCCAACACTGAAGCTTTCTTT
V gene: TRBV5-6
J gene: TRBJ1-1
D gene: -
clone size: few

CDR3 protein: CASSYDLGMNTEAFF
CDR3 DNA: TGTGCCAGCAGCTACGATTTAGGGATGAACACTGAAGCTTTCTTT
V gene: TRBV7-9
J gene: TRBJ1-1
D gene: -
clone size: -

CDR3 protein: CASSMKRQFKRGSENEKLFF
CDR3 DNA: TGTGCCAGCAGCATGAAACGACAGTTTAAAAGGGGGAGTGAAAATGAAAAACTGTTTTTT
V gene: TRBV7-9
J gene: TRBJ1-4
D gene: -
clone size: few

CDR3 protein: CSARGSGSSYNEQYF
CDR3 DNA: TGCAGTGCTAGAGGAAGCGGGAGCTCCTACAATGAGCAGTACTTC
V gene: TRBV20-1
J gene: TRBJ2-7
D gene: TRBD2
clone size: once

CDR3 protein: CASRTSVSSYEQYF
CDR3 DNA: TGTGCCAGCAGAACTAGCGTGAGCTCCTACGAGCAGTACTTC
V gene: TRBV28
J gene: TRBJ2-7
D gene: TRBD2
clone size: once

CDR3 protein: CASRGVGADTQYF
CDR3 DNA: TGTGCCAGCAGAGGCGTGGGGGCAGATACGCAGTATTTT
V gene: TRBV12-3/TRBV12-4
J gene: TRBJ2-3
D gene: -
clone size: -

CDR3 protein: CASTPDPGLGSHEQYF
CDR3 DNA: TGTGCCAGTACCCCAGACCCGGGACTAGGGTCCCACGAGCAGTACTTC
V gene: TRBV2
J gene: TRBJ2-7
D gene: TRBD2
clone size: -

CDR3 protein: CSARMTGFGELFF
CDR3 DNA: TGCAGTGCTAGAATGACAGGGTTCGGGGAGCTGTTTTTT
V gene: TRBV20-1
J gene: TRBJ2-2
D gene: TRBD1
clone size: -

CDR3 protein: CASSLETNPQETQYF
CDR3 DNA: TGTGCCAGCAGCTTGGAGACTAACCCCCAAGAGACCCAGTACTTC
V gene: TRBV7-9
J gene: TRBJ2-5
D gene: -
clone size: once

CDR3 protein: CASSEVLGQGYEQYF
CDR3 DNA: TGTGCCAGCAGTGAAGTTCTGGGACAGGGCTACGAGCAGTACTTC
V gene: TRBV6-1
J gene: TRBJ2-7
D gene: TRBD1
clone size: few

CDR3 protein: CATSRVGTTGDTQYF
CDR3 DNA: TGTGCCACCAGCAGAGTAGGGACGACCGGGGATACGCAGTATTTT
V gene: TRBV15
J gene: TRBJ2-3
D gene: -
clone size: -

CDR3 protein: CSAGPDPRSPLHF
CDR3 DNA: TGCAGTGCTGGACCGGATCCTAGGTCACCCCTCCACTTT
V gene: TRBV20-1
J gene: TRBJ1-6
D gene: -
clone size: -

CDR3 protein: CASSFQREVNEQFF
CDR3 DNA: TGTGCCAGCAGTTTCCAGCGGGAGGTCAATGAGCAGTTCTTC
V gene: TRBV12-3/TRBV12-4
J gene: TRBJ2-1
D gene: TRBD2
clone size: -

CDR3 protein: CASSLVASGGSDTQYF
CDR3 DNA: TGTGCCAGCAGCTTGGTCGCTAGCGGGGGTTCTGATACGCAGTATTTT
V gene: TRBV5-6
J gene: TRBJ2-3
D gene: TRBD2
clone size: once

CDR3 protein: CASSQVGAAEAFF
CDR3 DNA: TGTGCCAGCAGCCAAGTGGGGGCAGCTGAAGCTTTCTTT
V gene: TRBV3-1
J gene: TRBJ1-1
D gene: -
clone size: few

CDR3 protein: CSVGKGTDHEQYF
CDR3 DNA: TGCAGCGTTGGTAAAGGGACAGACCACGAGCAGTACTTC
V gene: TRBV29-1
J gene: TRBJ2-7
D gene: TRBD1
clone size: -

CDR3 protein: CSGAQGYEQYF
CDR3 DNA: TGCAGCGGCGCCCAGGGGTACGAGCAGTACTTC
V gene: TRBV29-1
J gene: TRBJ2-7
D gene: -
clone size: -

CDR3 protein: CAWRLSGSTDTQYF
CDR3 DNA: TGTGCCTGGAGACTGAGCGGGAGCACAGATACGCAGTATTTT
V gene: TRBV30
J gene: TRBJ2-3
D gene: -
clone size: -

CDR3 protein: CASSWRLGTQYF
CDR3 DNA: TGTGCCAGCAGTTGGCGCCTAGGTACGCAGTATTTT
V gene: TRBV12-3/TRBV12-4
J gene: TRBJ2-3
D gene: -
clone size: -

CDR3 protein: CASSRETGLTGELFF
CDR3 DNA: TGTGCCAGCAGTCGGGAAACGGGCCTCACCGGGGAGCTGTTTTTT
V gene: TRBV28
J gene: TRBJ2-2
D gene: -
clone size: -

CDR3 protein: CASSQIAGSYNEQFF
CDR3 DNA: TGTGCCAGCAGCCAGATAGCGGGCTCCTACAATGAGCAGTTCTTC
V gene: TRBV5-6
J gene: TRBJ2-1
D gene: TRBD2
clone size: -

CDR3 protein: CASSSAGQGGSPLHF
CDR3 DNA: TGTGCCAGCAGTTCCGCCGGACAGGGTGGATCACCCCTCCACTTT
V gene: TRBV6-5
J gene: TRBJ1-6
D gene: TRBD1
clone size: few

CDR3 protein: CSVAVRAGAGEQYF
CDR3 DNA: TGCAGCGTTGCCGTGCGAGCAGGGGCCGGGGAGCAGTACTTC
V gene: TRBV29-1
J gene: TRBJ2-7
D gene: -
clone size: -

CDR3 protein: CASSYSASVNTGELFF
CDR3 DNA: TGTGCCAGCAGTTACTCTGCTAGCGTCAACACCGGGGAGCTGTTTTTT
V gene: TRBV6-2/TRBV6-3
J gene: TRBJ2-2
D gene: -
clone size: many

CDR3 protein: CASSFGLAGGAYEQYF
CDR3 DNA: TGTGCCAGCAGCTTCGGACTAGCGGGAGGAGCCTACGAGCAGTACTTC
V gene: TRBV7-9
J gene: TRBJ2-7
D gene: TRBD2
clone size: few

CDR3 protein: CASSQGLAGNNEQYF
CDR3 DNA: TGTGCCAGCAGCCAAGGGCTAGCGGGAAACAATGAGCAGTACTTC
V gene: TRBV3-1
J gene: TRBJ2-5
D gene: TRBD2
clone size: -

CDR3 protein: CASSWTSQETQYF
CDR3 DNA: TGTGCCAGCAGCTGGACTTCCCAAGAGACCCAGTACTTC
V gene: TRBV12-3/TRBV12-4
J gene: TRBJ2-5
D gene: -
clone size: many

CDR3 protein: CASQTRPLGLYNEQFF
CDR3 DNA: TGTGCCAGTCAGACCCGACCTCTGGGGTTATACAATGAGCAGTTCTTC
V gene: TRBV2
J gene: TRBJ2-1
D gene: -
clone size: few

CDR3 protein: CASSLWRLVGGTPGYTF
CDR3 DNA: TGTGCCAGCAGTTTATGGAGACTGGTTGGGGGGACTCCTGGCTACACCTTC
V gene: TRBV28
J gene: TRBJ1-2
D gene: -
clone size: -

CDR3 protein: CASSLGNGPNTGELFF
CDR3 DNA: TGTGCCAGCAGCTTAGGGAATGGGCCGAACACCGGGGAGCTGTTTTTT
V gene: TRBV7-9
J gene: TRBJ2-2
D gene: -
clone size: -

CDR3 protein: CSTGGRGEQYF
CDR3 DNA: TGCAGCACCGGGGGACGAGGCGAGCAGTACTTC
V gene: TRBV29-1
J gene: TRBJ2-7
D gene: -
clone size: -

CDR3 protein: CSVDPAGVQETQYF
CDR3 DNA: TGCAGCGTTGACCCAGCGGGAGTCCAAGAGACCCAGTACTTC
V gene: TRBV29-1
J gene: TRBJ2-5
D gene: TRBD2
clone size: -

CDR3 protein: CSARNPGTGGGEQYF
CDR3 DNA: TGCAGTGCTAGAAACCCCGGGACAGGGGGTGGCGAGCAGTACTTC
V gene: TRBV20-1
J gene: TRBJ2-7
D gene: TRBD1
clone size: few

CDR3 protein: CASRAAGLVDEQYF
CDR3 DNA: TGTGCCAGCAGGGCGGCTGGGCTAGTCGACGAGCAGTACTTC
V gene: TRBV28
J gene: TRBJ2-7
D gene: -
clone size: few

CDR3 protein: CASSQERGDSETQYF
CDR3 DNA: TGTGCCAGCAGCCAAGAGAGGGGGGATTCGGAGACCCAGTACTTC
V gene: TRBV4-2
J gene: TRBJ2-5
D gene: -
clone size: -